The clone carrying this T cell receptor beta chain has only a few counts. The data originate from a study of cytomegalovirus exposure and HLA in healthy donors. Primers included in the PCR were 60 Vbeta and 13 Jbeta primers. Here immunoSEQ multiplex PCR was the method, and the copy in TCRdb shows in-frame clones only, minus some. The table includes 85,000 to 100,000 clones, under 65% detected once. From germline, CDR1 is SGHRS and CDR2 YFSETQ. The CDR3 has 14 amino acids. The V end was cut by 0 bases, the J end by 8 bases, with 14 bases between. Sequences were obtained from PBMCs. The J gene is TRBJ1-1, the V gene TRBV5-1, with D uncertain. This receptor was identified in a man between 60 and 75 years old in good health and CMV-seronegative. The CDR3 region is CASSLEEGRAEAFF. For the CDR3, the DNA is TGCGCCAGCAGCTTGGAGGAGGGTCGGGCGGAAGCTTTCTTT. Together with reference TRBV5-1 and TRBJ1-1, the CDR3 gives the full variable domain: KAGVTQTPRYLIKTRGQQVTLSCSPISGHRSVSWYQQTPGQGLQFLFEYFSETQRNKGNFPGRFSGRQFSNSRSEMNVSTLELGDSALYLCASSLEEGRAEAFFGQGTRLTVV.